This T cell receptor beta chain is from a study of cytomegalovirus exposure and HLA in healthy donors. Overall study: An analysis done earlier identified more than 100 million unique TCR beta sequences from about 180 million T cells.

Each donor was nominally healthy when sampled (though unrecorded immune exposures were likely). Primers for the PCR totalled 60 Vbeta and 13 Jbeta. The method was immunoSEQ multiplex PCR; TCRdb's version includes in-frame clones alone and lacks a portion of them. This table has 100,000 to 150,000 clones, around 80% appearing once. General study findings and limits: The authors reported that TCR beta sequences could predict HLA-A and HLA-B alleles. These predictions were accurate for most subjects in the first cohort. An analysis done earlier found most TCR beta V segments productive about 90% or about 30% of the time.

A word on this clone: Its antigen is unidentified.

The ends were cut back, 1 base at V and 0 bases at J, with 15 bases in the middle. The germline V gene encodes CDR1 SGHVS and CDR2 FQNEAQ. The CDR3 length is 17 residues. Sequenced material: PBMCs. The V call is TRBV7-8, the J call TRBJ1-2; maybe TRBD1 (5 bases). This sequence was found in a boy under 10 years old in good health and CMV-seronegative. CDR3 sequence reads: CASSLVRRATTNYGYTF. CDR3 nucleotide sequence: TGTGCCAGCAGCTTAGTGCGCAGGGCCACTACTAACTATGGCTACACCTTC.